A selection of T cell receptor beta chains follows, all from one sample in a study of Graves' ophthalmopathy and Graves' hyperthyroidism. From the multiplex PCR reads, TCRdb called clonotypes with MiXCR, one entry per CDR3 protein. The table records 500,000 to 700,000 distinct CDR3 sequences, over 20% of them present only once. Material: peripheral blood. These receptor sequences come from a woman between 18 and 29 years old with stable Graves' hyperthyroidism. Some clones in this sample may be carry-over from other donors' samples. Both conserved end residues are part of each CDR3. D genes are given only for firm matches. Clone size is shown for a subset of rows, as once, few, many or a class of expanded clone.

J gene: TRBJ2-7; clone size: many; V gene: TRBV6-2/TRBV6-3; D gene: TRBD1; CDR3 DNA: TGTGCCAGCAGTTACAGGGACAGTACCTACGAGCAGTACTTC; CDR3 protein: CASSYRDSTYEQYF
J gene: TRBJ1-2; clone size: many; V gene: TRBV28; D gene: TRBD1; CDR3 DNA: TGTGCCAGCAGTTTCCTGGACAGGACAGCTAACTATGGCTACACCTTC; CDR3 protein: CASSFLDRTANYGYTF
J gene: TRBJ2-7; clone size: many; V gene: TRBV9; D gene: -; CDR3 DNA: TGTGCCAGCAGCGTAAGGGCAGGGGTTTCAACCTACGAGCAGTACTTC; CDR3 protein: CASSVRAGVSTYEQYF
J gene: TRBJ2-5; clone size: many; V gene: TRBV11-2; D gene: TRBD1; CDR3 DNA: TGTGCCAGCAGCAGACAGGGACGGGGCCAAGAGACCCAGTACTTC; CDR3 protein: CASSRQGRGQETQYF
J gene: TRBJ1-2; clone size: many; V gene: TRBV6-1; D gene: TRBD1; CDR3 DNA: TGTGCCAGCAGCGGTAGGACAGGGGAAAACTATGGCTACACCTTC; CDR3 protein: CASSGRTGENYGYTF
J gene: TRBJ2-5; clone size: -; V gene: TRBV12-5; D gene: TRBD2; CDR3 DNA: TGTGCTAGTGGTTCCTCCCAATGGGGACTATACCAAGAGACCCAGTACTTC; CDR3 protein: CASGSSQWGLYQETQYF
J gene: TRBJ2-2; clone size: many; V gene: TRBV6-1; D gene: TRBD2; CDR3 DNA: TGTGCCAGCAGTGCCACTAGCGGGAGAAACACCGGGGAGCTGTTTTTT; CDR3 protein: CASSATSGRNTGELFF
J gene: TRBJ2-7; clone size: many; V gene: TRBV2; D gene: -; CDR3 DNA: TGTGCCAGCAGTGAGAAGGGCCCCCATAATGGGCAGTACTTC; CDR3 protein: CASSEKGPHNGQYF
J gene: TRBJ1-2; clone size: many; V gene: TRBV10-3; D gene: -; CDR3 DNA: TGTGCCATCAGTGAGTCGAGAGGGCAGACCGGGGCTAACTATGGCTACACCTTC; CDR3 protein: CAISESRGQTGANYGYTF
J gene: TRBJ1-1; clone size: few; V gene: TRBV5-5; D gene: -; CDR3 DNA: TGTGCCAGCAGCTTGATGGCCGGCGTCGGGGCTTTCTTT; CDR3 protein: CASSLMAGVGAFF
J gene: TRBJ2-5; clone size: few; V gene: TRBV6-1; D gene: TRBD1; CDR3 DNA: TGTGCCACCGCTACAGGGGGCATCGGAGAGACCCAGTACTTC; CDR3 protein: CATATGGIGETQYF
J gene: TRBJ2-4; clone size: many; V gene: TRBV7-2; D gene: TRBD2; CDR3 DNA: TGTGCCAGCAGCTCTGGTAGCTACCGGGGGGACATTCAGTACTTC; CDR3 protein: CASSSGSYRGDIQYF
J gene: TRBJ1-1; clone size: many; V gene: TRBV30; D gene: -; CDR3 DNA: TGTGCCTGGAGTGTCGTAAGGGACACTGAAGCTTTCTTT; CDR3 protein: CAWSVVRDTEAFF
J gene: TRBJ2-5; clone size: many; V gene: TRBV7-3; D gene: -; CDR3 DNA: TGTGCCAGCAGCTTAATCAGTCAAGAGACCCAGTACTTC; CDR3 protein: CASSLISQETQYF
J gene: TRBJ2-2; clone size: -; V gene: TRBV27; D gene: -; CDR3 DNA: TGTGCCAGCAGTTTAACCAGCGCTGGGACCGGGGAGCTGTTTTTT; CDR3 protein: CASSLTSAGTGELFF
J gene: TRBJ2-5; clone size: -; V gene: TRBV7-3; D gene: -; CDR3 DNA: TGTGCCAGCAGCTTATCCCCAGAAAAGCAAGAGACCCAGTACTTC; CDR3 protein: CASSLSPEKQETQYF
J gene: TRBJ2-7; clone size: few; V gene: TRBV28; D gene: TRBD2; CDR3 DNA: TGTGCCAGCAGATTGGGACTAGCGTCCTACGAGCAGTACTTC; CDR3 protein: CASRLGLASYEQYF
J gene: TRBJ2-7; clone size: many; V gene: TRBV20-1; D gene: TRBD2; CDR3 DNA: TGCAGTGCTACGGATTTAGCGGGGAGGTTAGCCTACGAGCAGTACTTC; CDR3 protein: CSATDLAGRLAYEQYF
J gene: TRBJ2-5; clone size: -; V gene: TRBV9; D gene: TRBD2; CDR3 DNA: TGTGCCAGCAGTCTAGCGGGGGACCGCTCCAGAGAGACCCAGTACTTC; CDR3 protein: CASSLAGDRSRETQYF
J gene: TRBJ1-6; clone size: -; V gene: TRBV12-3/TRBV12-4; D gene: -; CDR3 DNA: TGTGCCAGCAGTCCCACCAACGGAGCCCCCCTCCACTTT; CDR3 protein: CASSPTNGAPLHF
J gene: TRBJ2-5; clone size: many; V gene: TRBV20-1; D gene: -; CDR3 DNA: TGCAGTGCTATCCCTGAACAGTGGGAAGAGACCCAGTACTTC; CDR3 protein: CSAIPEQWEETQYF
J gene: TRBJ1-2; clone size: many; V gene: TRBV4-2; D gene: -; CDR3 DNA: TGTGCCAGCAGCCAGGACCCGGGGGAAGGCTACACCTTC; CDR3 protein: CASSQDPGEGYTF
J gene: TRBJ1-2; clone size: many; V gene: TRBV6-5; D gene: -; CDR3 DNA: TGTGCCAGCAGTTACTCGATTATAAGCGGAACCGGTGGAGGCTACACCTTC; CDR3 protein: CASSYSIISGTGGGYTF
J gene: TRBJ2-7; clone size: many; V gene: TRBV11-2; D gene: TRBD2; CDR3 DNA: TGTGCCAGCAGCTTAGACCCTAGCGGGAGGACACTGGGCGAGCAGTACTTC; CDR3 protein: CASSLDPSGRTLGEQYF
J gene: TRBJ1-2; clone size: many; V gene: TRBV4-1; D gene: -; CDR3 DNA: TGCGCCAGCAGCCAATCCCCATCACTGGAAGGACGGTCTAGTGGCTACACCTTC; CDR3 protein: CASSQSPSLEGRSSGYTF
J gene: TRBJ1-1; clone size: many; V gene: TRBV30; D gene: -; CDR3 DNA: TGTGCCTGGAGTCTAACCAGGGATATGAACACTGAAGCTTTCTTT; CDR3 protein: CAWSLTRDMNTEAFF
J gene: TRBJ1-5; clone size: many; V gene: TRBV6-5; D gene: TRBD1; CDR3 DNA: TGTGCCAGCAGTCATTCCCCGGGGGACAGGGTTGATCAGCCCCAGCATTTT; CDR3 protein: CASSHSPGDRVDQPQHF
J gene: TRBJ2-2; clone size: -; V gene: TRBV11-1; D gene: -; CDR3 DNA: TGTGCCAGCAGCTTAGAGCAGGTCTACACCGGGGAGCTGTTTTTT; CDR3 protein: CASSLEQVYTGELFF
J gene: TRBJ2-5; clone size: many; V gene: TRBV20-1; D gene: TRBD2; CDR3 DNA: TGCAGTGCTCTTACACGACTAGCGGGACGAAAAGAGACCCAGTACTTC; CDR3 protein: CSALTRLAGRKETQYF
J gene: TRBJ2-3; clone size: -; V gene: TRBV20-1; D gene: TRBD2; CDR3 DNA: TGCAGTGCTAGGCCTCCTGGAGCGGGGGGTGGCACAGATACGCAGTATTTT; CDR3 protein: CSARPPGAGGGTDTQYF
J gene: TRBJ2-7; clone size: few; V gene: TRBV7-8; D gene: -; CDR3 DNA: TGTGCCAGCAGCCCGGGGGATAACGAGCAGTACTTC; CDR3 protein: CASSPGDNEQYF
J gene: TRBJ1-1; clone size: few; V gene: TRBV2; D gene: -; CDR3 DNA: TGTGCCAGCAGTGGGGGAGGATATGGTGAAGCTTTCTTT; CDR3 protein: CASSGGGYGEAFF
J gene: TRBJ2-2; clone size: -; V gene: TRBV12-3/TRBV12-4; D gene: TRBD2; CDR3 DNA: TGTGCCAGCAGTCCCAGGACTAGCGGTGCGAACACCGGGGAGCTGTTTTTT; CDR3 protein: CASSPRTSGANTGELFF
J gene: TRBJ1-1; clone size: few; V gene: TRBV3-1; D gene: -; CDR3 DNA: TGTGCCAGCAGCCTATCGGGGTTTCCTGAAGCTTTCTTT; CDR3 protein: CASSLSGFPEAFF
J gene: TRBJ1-1; clone size: many; V gene: TRBV18; D gene: -; CDR3 DNA: TGTGCCAGCTCACCACCCCGGGGGCGCGACACTGAAGCTTTCTTT; CDR3 protein: CASSPPRGRDTEAFF
J gene: TRBJ2-7; clone size: few; V gene: TRBV6-1; D gene: TRBD1; CDR3 DNA: TGTGCCAGCAGTGTCGGGACAGGGTTTTCCTACGAGCAGTACTTC; CDR3 protein: CASSVGTGFSYEQYF
J gene: TRBJ1-1; clone size: few; V gene: TRBV11-2; D gene: -; CDR3 DNA: TGTGCCAGCAGCATAGGACACATGAACACTGAAGCTTTCTTT; CDR3 protein: CASSIGHMNTEAFF
J gene: TRBJ2-7; clone size: -; V gene: TRBV20-1; D gene: -; CDR3 DNA: TGCAGTGCTGGTGCTGGCAGGTTCTCCTACGAGCAGTACTTC; CDR3 protein: CSAGAGRFSYEQYF
J gene: TRBJ2-7; clone size: -; V gene: TRBV19; D gene: TRBD1; CDR3 DNA: TGTGCCAGTAGTATCCCAGGACAGGGTGGCGAGCAGTACTTC; CDR3 protein: CASSIPGQGGEQYF
J gene: TRBJ1-1; clone size: many; V gene: TRBV3-1; D gene: TRBD1; CDR3 DNA: TGTGCCAGCAGTCCCATTACAGGGGCTGAAGCTTTCTTT; CDR3 protein: CASSPITGAEAFF
J gene: TRBJ1-3; clone size: few; V gene: TRBV5-1; D gene: -; CDR3 DNA: TGCGCCAGCAGGACATCCTCTGGAAACACCATATATTTT; CDR3 protein: CASRTSSGNTIYF
J gene: TRBJ1-5; clone size: -; V gene: TRBV28; D gene: -; CDR3 DNA: TGTGCCAGCAAATTTCCGGGACTGGGCAATCAGCCCCAGCATTTT; CDR3 protein: CASKFPGLGNQPQHF
J gene: TRBJ2-5; clone size: few; V gene: TRBV7-9; D gene: -; CDR3 DNA: TGTGCCAGCGTTCGAGAGGGGGAGACCAAGTACTTC; CDR3 protein: CASVREGETKYF
J gene: TRBJ1-2; clone size: many; V gene: TRBV28; D gene: -; CDR3 DNA: TGTGCCAGCAGTCCCGGGATTGGCTACACCTTC; CDR3 protein: CASSPGIGYTF
J gene: TRBJ2-2; clone size: many; V gene: TRBV28; D gene: -; CDR3 DNA: TGTGCCAGCAGTTTATGGGGGACTGGGGAAAACACCGGGGAGCTGTTTTTT; CDR3 protein: CASSLWGTGENTGELFF
J gene: TRBJ2-7; clone size: few; V gene: TRBV14; D gene: -; CDR3 DNA: TGTGCCAGCAGCCAAGATATCCCAAGGCTCCTCCACGAGCAGTACTTC; CDR3 protein: CASSQDIPRLLHEQYF
J gene: TRBJ1-5; clone size: many; V gene: TRBV6-2/TRBV6-3; D gene: TRBD1; CDR3 DNA: TGTGCCAGCAGTTACTCGGACAGGGATAGGTCGAACAATCAGCCCCAGCATTTT; CDR3 protein: CASSYSDRDRSNNQPQHF